This is a list of T cell receptor beta chains from one sample in a study of shared clonotypes between healthy human individuals. Clones were sequenced by immunoSEQ multiplex PCR, and TCRdb holds only the in-frame ones, with some missing. The sample lists over 1.5 million clones, 98% occurring once. Sequencing used naive CD4+ T cells sorted from blood. The receptors originated from a man aged 25-45 years in good health. Each CDR3 is given with its conserved first and last residue. D genes are given only for firm matches. Rows may omit the clone size; those that give it use once, few, many or a size class.

TRBJ1-5 - - TRBV28 CASTLGGSNQPQHF TGTGCCAGCACCTTGGGGGGTAGCAATCAGCCCCAGCATTTT
TRBJ1-5 - - TRBV5-4 CASSSDPGAQPQHF TGTGCCAGCAGCTCTGACCCAGGGGCCCAGCCCCAGCATTTT
TRBJ1-1 - - TRBV6-1 CASNVQRAEAFF TGTGCCAGCAATGTACAACGGGCTGAAGCTTTCTTT
TRBJ2-7 - - TRBV21-1 CASSKWGTYASYEQYF TGTGCCAGCAGCAAATGGGGGACTTACGCCTCCTACGAGCAGTACTTC
TRBJ2-2 - - TRBV28 CASSPPSGELFF TGTGCCAGCAGTCCCCCAAGCGGGGAGCTGTTTTTT
TRBJ2-3 - - TRBV7-2 CASSVGHTDTQYF TGTGCCAGCAGTGTGGGGCACACAGATACGCAGTATTTT
TRBJ2-3 once - TRBV7-3 CASSSQPDLSVDTQYF TGTGCCAGCAGCTCACAACCCGATCTATCTGTGGATACGCAGTATTTT
TRBJ2-2 - TRBD2 TRBV7-9 CASSLGVGLAENTGELFF TGTGCCAGCAGCTTAGGAGTCGGTCTAGCGGAGAACACCGGGGAGCTGTTTTTT
TRBJ2-3 - TRBD2 TRBV29-1 CSVGLARGHSTDTQYF TGCAGCGTGGGACTAGCTAGAGGACATAGCACAGATACGCAGTATTTT
TRBJ2-4 - - TRBV15 CATSRYRGGSGIAIQYF TGTGCCACCAGCAGGTACAGGGGTGGTAGCGGGATTGCCATTCAGTACTTC
TRBJ2-7 once - TRBV6-1 CASSEVVGVSAYEQYF TGTGCCAGCAGTGAAGTTGTAGGGGTTTCAGCCTACGAGCAGTACTTC
TRBJ1-4 - TRBD1 TRBV18 CASSPTGANEKLFF TGTGCCAGCTCACCGACAGGGGCTAATGAAAAACTGTTTTTT
TRBJ2-1 - - TRBV27 CASSFKAPNEQFF TGTGCCAGCAGTTTCAAGGCCCCCAATGAGCAGTTCTTC
TRBJ2-5 - TRBD1 TRBV7-7 CASSAYPGTGEETQYF TGTGCCAGCAGCGCCTACCCCGGGACAGGGGAAGAGACCCAGTACTTC
TRBJ2-7 - - TRBV6-1 CATNRGTYEQYF TGTGCCACTAATAGGGGGACCTACGAGCAGTACTTC
TRBJ2-3 - TRBD2 TRBV5-8 CASSGGLADTDTQYF TGTGCCAGCAGCGGGGGACTAGCGGACACAGATACGCAGTATTTT
TRBJ2-5 - - TRBV2 CAQGSQETQYF TGTGCCCAGGGGTCTCAAGAGACCCAGTACTTC
TRBJ2-1 - TRBD2 TRBV19 CASRTQTSGSIYEQFF TGTGCCAGTAGGACTCAGACTAGCGGGAGTATATATGAGCAGTTCTTC
TRBJ2-5 - - TRBV14 CASSPRPGARETQYF TGTGCCAGCAGCCCCCGCCCAGGGGCGCGGGAGACCCAGTACTTC
TRBJ2-1 - - TRBV4-1 CASSQDLVREQFF TGCGCCAGCAGCCAAGATTTGGTCAGGGAGCAGTTCTTC